The 4 T cell receptor beta chains below come from one sample, sequenced in a study of blood T cell repertoires in COVID-19. Measured with immunoSEQ multiplex PCR; TCRdb has only the in-frame clones, and not every one. Of 200,000 to 250,000 clones listed, roughly 90% are singletons. Sequencing was performed on peripheral blood. Every receptor here comes from an older woman with acute or convalescent COVID-19.

This clone was counted between two and nine times. V is TRBV6-5 and J is TRBJ1-5; TRBD1 matches 8 bases. Per germline, CDR1 MNHEY and CDR2 SVGAGI. V shed 0 bases and J 5 bases; nucleotides not matched to a gene: 3. This CDR3 spans 15 amino acids. The CDR3 is CASSYSMDRDQPQHF. CDR3 bases: TGTGCCAGCAGTTACTCGATGGACAGGGATCAGCCCCAGCATTTT.

The V and J genes are TRBV15 and TRBJ1-2, with 12 positions matching TRBD1. CDR3 length equals 17 residues. Germline lookup yields CDR1 LNHNV and CDR2 YYDKDF (reference sequence). V lost 3 bases, J lost 2 bases, and 7 bases stayed unmatched. The CDR3 DNA reads TGTGCCACCAGCAGGGGGGGACAGGGGGCGACGAACTATGGCTACACCTTC. Its translation: CATSRGGQGATNYGYTF.

The chain recombines TRBV7-3 with TRBJ1-4; the match to TRBD1 covers 7 bases. The V gene's germline CDR1 is SGHTA and CDR2 FQGTGA. This CDR3 comprises 14 residues. With 5 bases clipped from V and 3 bases from J, the junction kept 3 bases outside the gene matches. The CDR3 loop reads CASSLGTANEKLFF. For the CDR3, the DNA is TGTGCCAGCAGCCTTGGGACAGCTAATGAAAAACTGTTTTTT.

V and J are TRBV19 and TRBJ1-5; TRBD1 is a possible D gene (6 bases). Per the germline V gene, CDR1 is LNHDA and CDR2 is SQIVND (reference sequence). The CDR3 loop spans 16 amino acids. V lost 1 base to trimming and J lost 2 bases, with 12 bases between them. In DNA, the CDR3 is TGTGCCAGTAGTATAGGGGACACTCGGGGCAATCAGCCCCAGCATTTT. It codes for CASSIGDTRGNQPQHF.